Reported below is one TCR beta chain. The antigen remains unidentified. This sample was taken from a study of beta chain features in type 1 diabetes. The study, taken as a whole, reports: There was a moderate but significant shortening of TCRB CDR3s in all four CD4+ subsets of Type 1 diabetes patients.

V lost 4 bases and J lost 0, with 16 bases in between. This CDR3 has 18 residues. Per the germline V gene, CDR1 is MGHRA and CDR2 is YSYEKL. Reverse transcription of all isolated RNA meant that expressed TCRB transcripts were sequenced. Assay: immunoSEQ multiplex PCR; the TCRdb copy retains only in-frame clones and omits some. The sample shows around 140,000 clones, around 13% of them seen only once. Every participating donor gave one draw, a heparinised blood sample averaging approximately 110 mL. This TCR was sampled from a man aged 18 to 29 with type 1 diabetes. The genes are TRBV4-1 and TRBJ2-6; possibly TRBD1 for D (6 bases). Sample: central memory CD4+ T cells from blood. CDR3 residues: CASSPDRQDGSGANVLTF. Written as DNA, the CDR3 is TGCGCCAGCAGCCCTGACAGACAGGACGGCTCTGGGGCCAACGTCCTGACTTTC.